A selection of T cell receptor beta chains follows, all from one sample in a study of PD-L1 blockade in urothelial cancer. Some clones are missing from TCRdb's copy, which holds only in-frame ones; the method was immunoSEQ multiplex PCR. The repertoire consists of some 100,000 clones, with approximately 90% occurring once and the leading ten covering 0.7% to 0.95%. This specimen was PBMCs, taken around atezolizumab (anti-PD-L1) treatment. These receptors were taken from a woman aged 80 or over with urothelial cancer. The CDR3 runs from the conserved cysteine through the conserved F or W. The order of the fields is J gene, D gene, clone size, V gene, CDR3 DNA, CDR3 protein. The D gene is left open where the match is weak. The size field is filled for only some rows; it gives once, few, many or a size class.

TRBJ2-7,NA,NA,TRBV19,TGTGCCAGTACCAGCAGCGGCCTAAGCTCCTACGAGCAGTACTTC,CASTSSGLSSYEQYF
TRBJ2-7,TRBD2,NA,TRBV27,TGTGCCAGCAGCAGGACTAGCGAACTTGGTTCCTACGAGCAGTACTTC,CASSRTSELGSYEQYF
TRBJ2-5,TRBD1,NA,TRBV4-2,TGTGCCAGCAGCGCCTCAGGGGGCCAAGAGACCCAGTACTTC,CASSASGGQETQYF
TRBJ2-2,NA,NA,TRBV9,TGTGCCAGCAGCGTAGGGGGAACACGGAGGACCGGGGAGCTGTTTTTT,CASSVGGTRRTGELFF
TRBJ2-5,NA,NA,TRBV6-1,TGTGCCAGCACCGAAGAGACCCAGTACTTC,CASTEETQYF
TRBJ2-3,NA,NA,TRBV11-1,TGTGCCAGCAGCCAATCGGGATCACCAAGCACAGATACGCAGTATTTT,CASSQSGSPSTDTQYF
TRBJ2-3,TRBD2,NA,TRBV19,TGTGCCAGTAGTCCATGGACTAGCGGGTCCCGTAGCACAGATACGCAGTATTTT,CASSPWTSGSRSTDTQYF
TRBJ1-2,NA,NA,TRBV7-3,TGTGCCAGCAGCCCTAGAGAACAGGCTGGCTACACCTTC,CASSPREQAGYTF
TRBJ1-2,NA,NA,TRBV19,TGTGCCAGTAGTATAGATCGGCAGGCCTTCTATGGCTACACCTTC,CASSIDRQAFYGYTF
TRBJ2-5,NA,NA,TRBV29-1,TGCAGCGTTGAAGATCTCAGTGGGGCAGGCGGAGAGACCCAGTACTTC,CSVEDLSGAGGETQYF
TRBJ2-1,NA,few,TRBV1,TGCACCAGCAGCCAAGATCAACCCCCTAGCTACAATGAGCAGTTCTTC,CTSSQDQPPSYNEQFF
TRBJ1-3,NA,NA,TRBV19,TGTGCCAGTAGTCCTCGGGACATCCCTGGAAACACCATATATTTT,CASSPRDIPGNTIYF